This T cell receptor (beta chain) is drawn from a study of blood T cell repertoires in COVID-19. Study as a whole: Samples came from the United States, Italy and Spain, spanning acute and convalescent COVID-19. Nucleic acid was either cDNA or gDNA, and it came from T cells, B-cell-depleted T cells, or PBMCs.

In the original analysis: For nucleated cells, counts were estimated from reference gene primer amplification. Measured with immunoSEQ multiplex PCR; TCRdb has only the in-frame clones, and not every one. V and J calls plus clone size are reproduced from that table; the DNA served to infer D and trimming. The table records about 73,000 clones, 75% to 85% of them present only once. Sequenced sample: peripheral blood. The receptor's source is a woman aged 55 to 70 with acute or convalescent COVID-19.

CDR3 residues: CASSEGQARYGYTF. CDR3 DNA: TGTGCCAGCAGCGAGGGACAGGCGCGCTATGGCTACACCTTC. The rearrangement joins TRBV11-1 to TRBJ1-2; the match to TRBD1 covers 8 bases. CDR3 size: 14 residues. Germline-derived CDR1 and CDR2 are SGHAT and FQDESV (reference sequence). Trimming removed 5 bases from V and 4 bases from J; junction bases left unmatched: 6.